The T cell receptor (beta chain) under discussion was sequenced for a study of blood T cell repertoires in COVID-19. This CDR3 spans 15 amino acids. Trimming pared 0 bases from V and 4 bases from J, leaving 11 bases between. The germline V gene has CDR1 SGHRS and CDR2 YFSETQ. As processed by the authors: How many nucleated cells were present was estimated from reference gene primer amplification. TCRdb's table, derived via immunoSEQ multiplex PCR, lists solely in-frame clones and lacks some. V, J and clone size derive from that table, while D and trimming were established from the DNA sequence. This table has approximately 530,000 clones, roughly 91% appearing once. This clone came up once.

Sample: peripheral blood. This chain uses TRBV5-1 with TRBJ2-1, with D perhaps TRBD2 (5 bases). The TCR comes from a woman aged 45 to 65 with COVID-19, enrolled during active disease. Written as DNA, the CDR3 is TGCGCCAGCAGCTTGGCCAAGCGACTATACAATGAGCAGTTCTTC. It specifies CASSLAKRLYNEQFF. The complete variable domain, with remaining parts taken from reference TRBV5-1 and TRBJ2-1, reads KAGVTQTPRYLIKTRGQQVTLSCSPISGHRSVSWYQQTPGQGLQFLFEYFSETQRNKGNFPGRFSGRQFSNSRSEMNVSTLELGDSALYLCASSLAKRLYNEQFFGPGTRLTVL.